This T cell receptor beta chain was sequenced in a study of blood T cell repertoires in COVID-19. The overall study: T cells, B-cell-depleted T cells, or PBMCs provided the cDNA or gDNA that served as material.

Seattle patient enrollment occurred during active infection, with longitudinal follow-up thereafter. Assay used: immunoSEQ multiplex PCR; TCRdb lists only in-frame clones, some missing. The table includes 150,000 to 250,000 clones, 85% to 95% detected once. The germline CDR1 and CDR2 sequences are SGHRS and YFSETQ. The CDR3 has 17 residues. The V end lost 0 bases, the J end lost 1 base, and 15 bases lay between the germline ends. This sequence originates from a young man with COVID-19, enrolled during active disease. The chain is built from TRBV5-1 and TRBJ2-3; tentatively, D is TRBD1 (6 bases). The sequencing sample was made of peripheral blood. CDR3 nucleotides: TGCGCCAGCAGCTTGGTGGGGGCCCGCTTGGGCACAGATACGCAGTATTTT. The encoded protein is CASSLVGARLGTDTQYF. Filled out from reference TRBV5-1 and TRBJ2-3, the complete variable domain reads KAGVTQTPRYLIKTRGQQVTLSCSPISGHRSVSWYQQTPGQGLQFLFEYFSETQRNKGNFPGRFSGRQFSNSRSEMNVSTLELGDSALYLCASSLVGARLGTDTQYFGPGTRLTVL.